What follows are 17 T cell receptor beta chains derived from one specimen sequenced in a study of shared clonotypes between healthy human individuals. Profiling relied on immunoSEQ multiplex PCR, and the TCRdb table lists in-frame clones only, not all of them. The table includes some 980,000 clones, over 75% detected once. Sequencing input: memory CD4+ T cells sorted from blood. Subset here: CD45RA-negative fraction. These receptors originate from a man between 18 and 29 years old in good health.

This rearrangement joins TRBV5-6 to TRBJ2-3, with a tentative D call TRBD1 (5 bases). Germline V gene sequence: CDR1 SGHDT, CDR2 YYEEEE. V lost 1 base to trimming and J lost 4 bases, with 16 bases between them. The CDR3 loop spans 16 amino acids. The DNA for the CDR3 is TGTGCCAGCAGCTTGAGAGCAGGGTGGGCACCAGATACGCAGTATTTT. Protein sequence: CASSLRAGWAPDTQYF.

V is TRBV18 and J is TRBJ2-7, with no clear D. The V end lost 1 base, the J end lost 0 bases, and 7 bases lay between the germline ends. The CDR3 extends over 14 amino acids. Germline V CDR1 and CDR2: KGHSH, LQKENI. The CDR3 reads CASSPRRSSYEQYF. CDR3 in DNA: TGTGCCAGCTCACCACGCAGGAGCTCCTACGAGCAGTACTTC. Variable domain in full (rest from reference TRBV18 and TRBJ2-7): NAGVMQNPRHLVRRRGQEARLRCSPMKGHSHVYWYRQLPEEGLKFMVYLQKENIIDESGMPKERFSAEFPKEGPSILRIQQVVRGDSAAYFCASSPRRSSYEQYFGPGTRLTVT.

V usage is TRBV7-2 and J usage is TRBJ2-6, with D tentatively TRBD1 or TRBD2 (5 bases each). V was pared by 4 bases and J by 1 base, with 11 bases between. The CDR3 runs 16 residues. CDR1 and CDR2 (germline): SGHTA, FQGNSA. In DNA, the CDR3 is TGTGCCAGCAGCTCCGGGACCGTATCTGGGGCCAACGTCCTGACTTTC. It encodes CASSSGTVSGANVLTF.

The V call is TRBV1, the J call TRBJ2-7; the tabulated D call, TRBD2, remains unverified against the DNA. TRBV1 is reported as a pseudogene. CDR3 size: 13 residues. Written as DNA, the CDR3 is TGCACCAGCAGCCATTGTTATTCCTACGAGCAGTACTTC. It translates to CTSSHCYSYEQYF.

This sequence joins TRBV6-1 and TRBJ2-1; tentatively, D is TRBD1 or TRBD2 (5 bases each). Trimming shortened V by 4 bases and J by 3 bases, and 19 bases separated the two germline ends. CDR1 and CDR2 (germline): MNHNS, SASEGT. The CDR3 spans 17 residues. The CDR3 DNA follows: TGTGCCAGCAGTGGTCCATCTAGTGGGGGATTCTACAATGAGCAGTTCTTC. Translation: CASSGPSSGGFYNEQFF.

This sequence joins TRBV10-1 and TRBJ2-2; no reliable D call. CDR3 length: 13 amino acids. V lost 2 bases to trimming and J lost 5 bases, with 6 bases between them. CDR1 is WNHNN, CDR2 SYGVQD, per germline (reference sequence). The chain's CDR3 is CASSELGTGELFF. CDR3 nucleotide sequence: TGCGCCAGCAGTGAGCTTGGAACCGGGGAGCTGTTTTTT.

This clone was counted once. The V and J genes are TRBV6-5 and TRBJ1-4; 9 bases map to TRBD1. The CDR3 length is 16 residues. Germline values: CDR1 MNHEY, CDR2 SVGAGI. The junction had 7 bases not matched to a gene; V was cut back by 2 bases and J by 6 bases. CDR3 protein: CASSYDLTGGYEKLFF. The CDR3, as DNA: TGTGCCAGCAGTTACGATTTGACAGGGGGGTATGAAAAACTGTTTTTT.

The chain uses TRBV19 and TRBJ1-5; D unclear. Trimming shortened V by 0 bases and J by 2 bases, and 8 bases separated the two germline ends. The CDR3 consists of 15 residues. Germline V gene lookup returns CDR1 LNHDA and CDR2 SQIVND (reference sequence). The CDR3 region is CASSIEGKGNQPQHF. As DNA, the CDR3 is TGTGCCAGTAGTATAGAAGGGAAGGGCAATCAGCCCCAGCATTTT.

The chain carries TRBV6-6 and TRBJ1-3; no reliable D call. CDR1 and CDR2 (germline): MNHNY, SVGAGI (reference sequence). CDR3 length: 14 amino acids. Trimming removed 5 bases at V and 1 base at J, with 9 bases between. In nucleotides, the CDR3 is TGTGCCAGCAGTGCCCTGGGATCTGGAAACACCATATATTTT. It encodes CASSALGSGNTIYF.

CDR3 bases: TGTGCCAGCAGTTTTAAGGAGGCAAGCTCTGGAAACACCATATATTTT. Translation: CASSFKEASSGNTIYF. The genes are TRBV28 and TRBJ1-3, with D uncertain. V lost 3 bases to trimming and J lost 0 bases, with 12 bases between them. The CDR3 runs 16 residues. The germline gives CDR1 MDHEN, CDR2 SYDVKM.

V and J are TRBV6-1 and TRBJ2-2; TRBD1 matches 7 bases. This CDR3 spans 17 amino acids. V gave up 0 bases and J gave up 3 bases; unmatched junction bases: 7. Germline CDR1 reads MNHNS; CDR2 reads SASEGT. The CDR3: CASSEAKGARDTGELFF. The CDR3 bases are TGTGCCAGCAGTGAAGCGAAGGGGGCGCGTGACACCGGGGAGCTGTTTTTT.

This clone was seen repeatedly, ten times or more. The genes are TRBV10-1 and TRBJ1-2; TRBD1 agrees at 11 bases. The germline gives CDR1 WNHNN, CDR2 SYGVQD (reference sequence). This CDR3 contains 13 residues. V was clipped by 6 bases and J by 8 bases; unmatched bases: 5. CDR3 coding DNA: TGCGCCAGCAGCTGGGGACAGGGGGAGGGCTACACCTTC. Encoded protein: CASSWGQGEGYTF.

CDR3 residues: CASSPKTGQGAQNTQYF. CDR3 nucleotides: TGTGCCAGCTCACCGAAAACGGGACAGGGGGCGCAAAATACGCAGTATTTT. V is TRBV18 and J is TRBJ2-3, with 12 bases matching TRBD1. The CDR3 consists of 17 residues. The V gene end was trimmed by 3 bases and the J gene end by 7 bases; junction bases not matched to a gene: 11. Germline V gene data show CDR1 as KGHSH and CDR2 as LQKENI.

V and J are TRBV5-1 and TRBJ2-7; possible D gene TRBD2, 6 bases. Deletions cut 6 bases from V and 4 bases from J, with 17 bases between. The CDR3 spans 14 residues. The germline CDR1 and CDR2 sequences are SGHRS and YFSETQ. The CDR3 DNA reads TGCGCCAGCACCCCCGGAGGGGCGCAGTACGAGCAGTACTTC. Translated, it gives CASTPGGAQYEQYF.

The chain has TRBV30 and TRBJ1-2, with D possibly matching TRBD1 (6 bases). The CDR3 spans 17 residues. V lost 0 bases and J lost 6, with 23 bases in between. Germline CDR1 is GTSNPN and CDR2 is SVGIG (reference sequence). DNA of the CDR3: TGTGCCTGGAGTGTACTGGGAAGCAGGGGCCCCCTTCATGGCTACACCTTC. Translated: CAWSVLGSRGPLHGYTF.

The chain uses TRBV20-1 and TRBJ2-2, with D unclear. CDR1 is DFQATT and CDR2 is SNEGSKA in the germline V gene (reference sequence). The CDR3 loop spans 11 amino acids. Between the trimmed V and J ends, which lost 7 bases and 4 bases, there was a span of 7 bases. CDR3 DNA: TGCAGTGTTATGACCACCGGGGAGCTGTTTTTT. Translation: CSVMTTGELFF.

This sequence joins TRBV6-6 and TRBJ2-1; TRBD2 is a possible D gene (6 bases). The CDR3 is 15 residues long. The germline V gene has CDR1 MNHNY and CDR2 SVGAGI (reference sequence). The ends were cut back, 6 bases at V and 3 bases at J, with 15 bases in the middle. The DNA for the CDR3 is TGTGCCAGCAGAGGCCTAGCGCAAAACTACAATGAGCAGTTCTTC. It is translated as CASRGLAQNYNEQFF.